Below, 7 T cell receptor beta chains from the same sample are listed, as sequenced in a study of post-analysis software for immune sequencing data. Prepared libraries of TCR beta cDNA carried unique molecular identifiers. In TCRdb, the PCR reads were re-called with MiXCR into one record per CDR3 protein. The table has approximately 400,000 distinct CDR3 sequences, approximately 33% seen once. These TCRs' antigens remain unknown. Whole-study results and caveats: About 5 TRBV segments appeared more often in patients than in controls, and TRBV5-6, TRBV5-1 and TRBV20-1 were among these.

The source material was blood. These receptors all come from a girl aged 5-17 years with multiple sclerosis.

V and J are TRBV7-9 and TRBJ2-1, with TRBD1 matching 7 bases. The CDR3 is made up of 18 amino acids. Trimming cost V 2 bases and J 6 bases; bases outside gene matches: 16. Germline-derived CDR1 and CDR2 are SEHNR and FQNEAQ (reference sequence). CDR3 coding DNA: TGTGCCAGCAGCTTAAGGCCATCGGGACAGCTTTCCCTCAATGAGCAGTTCTTC. This sequence encodes CASSLRPSGQLSLNEQFF.

The chain joins TRBV7-3 to TRBJ2-3; D tentatively reads TRBD1 or TRBD2 (6 bases each). Germline-derived CDR1 and CDR2 are SGHTA and FQGTGA. This CDR3 is built from 18 residues. V lost 4 bases, J lost 2 bases, and 22 bases lay in between. CDR3 protein: CASSSLEGGPPYTDTQYF. The CDR3 nucleotides are TGTGCCAGCAGCTCCCTCGAGGGGGGACCCCCATACACAGATACGCAGTATTTT.

There are a few counts of this clonotype. This chain connects TRBV7-2 to TRBJ2-4, with D maybe TRBD2 (6 bases). This CDR3 region has 13 residues. CDR1 is SGHTA and CDR2 is FQGNSA in the germline V gene. V lost 7 bases and J lost 8, with 15 bases in between. As DNA, the CDR3 is TGTGCCAGCACCTCCGCGGGGAAGGACATTCAGTACTTC. Translating gives CASTSAGKDIQYF.

This clonotype was observed a single time. The chain recombines TRBV12-3 or TRBV12-4 with TRBJ1-5; no firm D call. V was clipped by 3 bases and J by 2 bases, with 14 bases between them. The CDR3 is made up of 16 amino acids. CDR3 sequence reads: CASSFAVGRGNQPQHF. The CDR3 DNA is TGTGCCAGCAGTTTTGCGGTCGGGAGGGGCAATCAGCCCCAGCATTTT.

With regard to this clonotype: A read error may produce the germline difference seen at one junction end. V gene TRBV28 combines with J gene TRBJ2-2; a weak D match, TRBD2 (5 bases). This CDR3 is 15 amino acids long. CDR1 MDHEN and CDR2 SYDVKM come from the germline V gene. The CDR3 nucleotides are TGTGCCAACAGTTCGGGGTCTAGGAACACCGGGGAGCTGTTTTTT. This sequence encodes CANSSGSRNTGELFF.

This chain joins TRBV12-3 or TRBV12-4 and TRBJ2-3; D remains unclear. V was clipped by 6 bases and J by 2 bases, with 18 bases between them. The CDR3 sequence is 16 residues long. CDR3 in amino acids: CASSPVGGISTDTQYF. The CDR3 DNA reads as TGTGCCAGCAGCCCGGTTGGTGGGATCTCCACAGATACGCAGTATTTT.

The CDR3 sequence: CASSLAGGLAGEQFF. The CDR3 DNA reads as TGTGCCAGCAGCTTAGCGGGGGGGCTAGCTGGGGAGCAGTTCTTC. This chain uses TRBV7-8 with TRBJ2-1; the D gene is possibly TRBD2 (7 bases). This CDR3 spans 15 amino acids. The germline CDR1 and CDR2 sequences are SGHVS and FQNEAQ. The germline V and J ends were trimmed by 0 bases and 10 bases, with 16 bases remaining between them.